This paragraph covers one TCR beta chain sequence. The antigen is unknown. These data come from a study of cytomegalovirus exposure and HLA in healthy donors. Study-level background: A data release that came early held tens of millions of unique TCRs from HLA-typed donors. Study-wide results and caveats: Altogether, 150 to 200 TCR beta chains were recorded as cytomegalovirus-associated.

Germline V CDR1 and CDR2: MGHDK, SYGVNS. V lost 4 bases, J lost 4 bases, and 4 bases lay in between. This CDR3 is 12 amino acids long. PCR primers comprised 60 Vbeta and 13 Jbeta primers. The table came from immunoSEQ multiplex PCR; TCRdb's copy has only in-frame clones and leaves some out. Counted here are about 150,000 clones, about four fifths occurring once; the ten biggest clones make up about 4%. The receptor was isolated from a human donor in good health. The chain carries TRBV25-1 and TRBJ2-2; no clear D gene. Material for sequencing was PBMCs. The CDR3 is CASSVSTGELFF. DNA of the CDR3: TGTGCCAGCAGTGTGAGCACCGGGGAGCTGTTTTTT.